This T cell receptor (beta chain) was sequenced during a study of PD-1 blockade in classical Hodgkin lymphoma. Germline V CDR1 and CDR2: LNHDA, SQIVND (reference sequence). The CDR3 is made up of 14 amino acids. Germline trimming cut 7 bases from V and 6 bases from J; bases unmatched to any gene: 9. Assay: immunoSEQ multiplex PCR; the TCRdb copy retains only in-frame clones and omits some. This table holds thousands of clones, about 88% found once. Time point here: cycle 4 day 1 (C4D1), after more than 5 weeks of nivolumab. Relapses following autologous stem cell transplantation were seen in all patients, with brentuximab vedotin exposure varying.

The chain uses TRBV19 and TRBJ1-1; 9 bases are a match to TRBD1. Specimen: peripheral blood mononuclear cells (PBMCs), collected before the fourth cycle of nivolumab. The sequence was collected from a human donor with classical Hodgkin lymphoma. In DNA, the CDR3 is TGTGCCAGTACCAACAGGGGGCCTTACGCTGAAGCTTTCTTT. It specifies CASTNRGPYAEAFF.